This paragraph reports one T cell receptor (beta chain). Its antigen is as yet unknown. These data originate in a study of T cell responses to AZD1222 COVID-19 vaccine. Sequenced by immunoSEQ multiplex PCR; TCRdb stores in-frame clones only, minus some. The sample includes some 120,000 clones, 88% of them seen just once. V lost 3 bases to trimming and J lost 1 base, with 4 bases between them. Germline V gives CDR1 SGDLS, CDR2 YYNGEE. This CDR3 has 13 amino acids. Findings and limits, study-wide: Clonal diversity was possibly underestimated, and the donors were mostly white British, with more females. Vaccine-related CD4 TCRs covered spike, predominating at 160-218 and 743-854. Sampling that yielded the repertoires occurred only after the peak T cell response. Seropositive at baseline were only a handful of AZD1222 recipients.

This TCR was recovered from an adult in good health. The chain employs TRBV9 and TRBJ1-4; D unclear. Sample: peripheral blood, taken on day 0 of AZD1222 vaccination. The CDR3 spells CASSDLTNEKLFF. The CDR3 DNA sequence: TGTGCCAGCAGCGATCTAACTAATGAAAAACTGTTTTTT.